This T cell receptor beta chain was sequenced in a study of shared clonotypes between healthy human individuals. Germline V gives CDR1 SQVTM, CDR2 ANQGSEA. The CDR3 extends over 11 amino acids. The V end lost 4 bases, the J end lost 4 bases, and 7 bases lay between the germline ends. Profiled with immunoSEQ multiplex PCR; TCRdb holds only in-frame clones, not every one. The sample records around 300,000 clones, around nine tenths being singletons. This clone has ten or more counts. The J gene is TRBJ1-2, the V gene TRBV29-1; D perhaps matches TRBD1 (6 bases). The specimen was memory CD8+ T cells sorted from blood. As for subset: CD45RO+ cells pooled with CCR7-negative TemRA cells. This TCR came from a man aged 18 to 29 in good health. The CDR3 sequence is CSVGTVYGYTF. CDR3 DNA: TGCAGCGTTGGGACAGTCTATGGCTACACCTTC.